The T cell receptor (beta chain) under discussion was sequenced for a study of blood T cell repertoires in COVID-19. V lost 0 bases to trimming and J lost 5 bases, with 14 bases between them. Germline CDR1 SGDLS, CDR2 YYNGEE. CDR3 length: 15 residues. Repertoires were generated with immunoSEQ multiplex PCR, while TCRdb's copy carries only in-frame clones and drops some. This sample has about 87,000 clones; around 84% occur once, and the top ten carry about 5%. The specimen sequenced was peripheral blood. The TCR originated in a man aged 35-49 years with acute or convalescent COVID-19. The chain recombines TRBV9 with TRBJ1-1; tentatively, D is TRBD1 (6 bases). CDR3 DNA sequence: TGTGCCAGCAGCGTAGAGGCAGGGGCGAATACTGAAGCTTTCTTT. It encodes CASSVEAGANTEAFF.